This TCR beta chain was retrieved from a study of response to subunit inactivated influenza vaccine. Overall study findings and caveats: Each seasonal flu vaccination may recruit only limited new T cells, authors suggested.

With regard to this clonotype: The antigen remains unidentified.

The CDR3 length is 14 residues. The V end was cut by 2 bases, the J end by 4 bases, with 8 bases between. Germline CDR1 LGHNA, CDR2 YSLEER. TCRdb reprocessed the RT-PCR reads via MiXCR and lists one record per CDR3 protein. The data contain 800,000 to 1,000,000 distinct CDR3 sequences, around 20% of them singletons. Source: PBMCs from blood, taken roughly 5 days after vaccination. The gene calls are TRBV4-3 and TRBJ2-2; D is possibly TRBD2 (5 bases). The source of this sequence is a man between 50 and 59 years old who received an inactivated influenza vaccine. CDR3 nucleotides: TGCGCCAGCAGCCAACTGAGCGGCACCGGGGAGCTGTTTTTT. Its protein is CASSQLSGTGELFF.